The 26 T cell receptor beta chains below come from one sample, sequenced in a study of control samples from healthy donors and cancer patients. Data came from immunoSEQ multiplex PCR; TCRdb stores just in-frame clones and leaves some out. The sample yields about 140,000 clones, 88% seen once. What was sequenced was blood. The receptors were sampled from a man between 18 and 29 years old in good health.

The chain uses TRBV19 and TRBJ2-3; 8 nucleotides agree with TRBD2. The CDR3 sequence is 14 residues long. V trimming: 6 bases; J trimming: 3 bases; junction bases outside the gene matches: 5. Germline-derived CDR1 and CDR2 are LNHDA and SQIVND (reference sequence). The CDR3 here is CASREAGGTDTQYF. CDR3 nucleotide sequence: TGTGCCAGTAGGGAGGCGGGGGGAACAGATACGCAGTATTTT.

This clone showed up just a few times. V is TRBV7-9 and J is TRBJ2-1; D uncertain. This CDR3 comprises 12 residues. V was shortened by 4 bases and J by 12 bases, with 13 bases between the two germline ends. CDR1 SEHNR and CDR2 FQNEAQ come from the germline V gene (reference sequence). The CDR3 loop is CASSSLLGWQFF. CDR3 coding DNA: TGTGCCAGCAGCTCCCTCCTCGGGTGGCAGTTCTTC. The full variable domain, in which reference TRBV7-9 and TRBJ2-1 provide the parts outside the CDR3, is DTGVSQNPRHKITKRGQNVTFRCDPISEHNRLYWYRQTLGQGPEFLTYFQNEAQLEKSRLLSDRFSAERPKGSFSTLEIQRTEQGDSAMYLCASSSLLGWQFFGPGTRLTVL.

The rearrangement uses TRBV7-2 and TRBJ2-5, with 8 nucleotides matching TRBD2. The CDR3 contains 15 residues. Unmatched junction bases numbered 11, after V lost 6 bases and J lost 5 bases. Looked up from germline, CDR1 is SGHTA and CDR2 is FQGNSA. This chain's CDR3 is CASSPTSAGGETQYF. DNA for the CDR3: TGTGCCAGCAGTCCGACTAGCGCTGGGGGGGAGACCCAGTACTTC.

The V call is TRBV7-2, the J call TRBJ2-1, with a possible D match to TRBD1 (6 bases). There are 14 residues in the CDR3. Germline V gene data show CDR1 as SGHTA and CDR2 as FQGNSA. V lost 2 bases, J lost 12 bases, and 17 bases lay in between. The CDR3 DNA follows: TGTGCCAGCAGCTTACGGACAGCACCCGTCTGGCAGTTCTTC. Encoded protein: CASSLRTAPVWQFF.

The genes are TRBV6-5 and TRBJ1-4; D remains ambiguous. This CDR3 spans 14 amino acids. Germline V gene lookup returns CDR1 MNHEY and CDR2 SVGAGI. Trimming stripped 4 bases from V and 5 bases from J, with 11 bases between. The CDR3 DNA sequence: TGTGCCAGCAGTTCCCGTCCATCCAATGAAAAACTGTTTTTT. Amino acid sequence: CASSSRPSNEKLFF.

This chain links TRBV2 with TRBJ2-3; D call uncertain. Per the germline V gene, CDR1 is SNHLY and CDR2 is FYNNEI. The ends were cut back, 7 bases at V and 2 bases at J, with 10 bases in the middle. The CDR3 has 13 amino acids. For the CDR3, the DNA is TGTGCCAGCACCACTCTGCACACAGATACGCAGTATTTT. It codes for CASTTLHTDTQYF.

This clone was counted a few times. The V and J genes are TRBV12-3 or TRBV12-4 and TRBJ1-2; D is ambiguous. The V and J ends lost 2 bases and 11 bases respectively, with 15 bases between them. This CDR3 contains 13 residues. In nucleotides, the CDR3 is TGTGCCAGCAGTTTAAGGCGTGACGTGGTTTACACCTTC. Amino acid sequence: CASSLRRDVVYTF.

The CDR3 DNA follows: TGTGCCAGCAGCTTAACAGGGGCGCACGAGCAGTACTTC. Translation: CASSLTGAHEQYF. The V and J genes are TRBV7-2 and TRBJ2-7; 7 bases fit TRBD1. The junction had 3 bases not matched to a gene; V was cut back by 2 bases and J by 5 bases. CDR1 SGHTA and CDR2 FQGNSA come from the germline V gene. The CDR3 length is 13 residues.

The chain joins TRBV27 to TRBJ1-5; 7 positions match TRBD1. The trim removed 6 bases at V and 3 bases at J, leaving 5 bases unmatched. Germline CDR1 and CDR2: MNHEY and SMNVEV (reference sequence). The CDR3 length is 14 residues. The CDR3 DNA follows: TGTGCCAGCAGCCTCGGGACAGTCAATCAGCCCCAGCATTTT. Amino acids: CASSLGTVNQPQHF.

The J gene is TRBJ2-7, the V gene TRBV27; 7 bases fit TRBD1. The V and J ends lost 0 bases and 1 base, in that order; junction bases with no gene match: 6. The length of the CDR3 is 16 residues. Germline V gives CDR1 MNHEY, CDR2 SMNVEV (reference sequence). The CDR3, as DNA: TGTGCCAGCAGTTTATCCGCCCGACAGGGATCCTACGAGCAGTACTTC. This translates into CASSLSARQGSYEQYF.

The J gene is TRBJ1-1, the V gene TRBV5-6, with 7 bases fitting TRBD1. After removal of 4 bases from V and 4 bases from J, the junction contained 10 bases not matched to a gene. The V gene's germline CDR1 is SGHDT and CDR2 YYEEEE. The CDR3 totals 15 residues. The DNA for the CDR3 is TGTGCCAGCAGCCGAATAGACAGGGAAAGCACTGAAGCTTTCTTT. It encodes CASSRIDRESTEAFF.

A note on this clone: Compared with germline, one end of the junction differs, possibly owing to a read error. The rearrangement joins TRBV11-3 to TRBJ2-3; TRBD1 aligns across 7 bases. CDR1 SGHNT and CDR2 YENEEA come from the germline V gene. There are 9 residues in the CDR3. The CDR3 nucleotides are TGTGCCAGGATGAAAGGGGGCCCATTT. This encodes CARMKGGPF.

This chain links TRBV19 with TRBJ2-7, with 11 bases aligning to TRBD2. Trimming removed 4 bases from V and 4 bases from J; junction bases left unmatched: 6. CDR1 is LNHDA, CDR2 SQIVND, per germline (reference sequence). There are 15 residues in the CDR3. The CDR3 loop reads CASSTSGTSGYEQYF. The CDR3 DNA reads as TGTGCCAGTAGTACCTCCGGGACTAGCGGTTACGAGCAGTACTTC. The full variable domain, rest sourced from reference TRBV19 and TRBJ2-7, is DGGITQSPKYLFRKEGQNVTLSCEQNLNHDAMYWYRQDPGQGLRLIYYSQIVNDFQKGDIAEGYSVSREKKESFPLTVTSAQKNPTAFYLCASSTSGTSGYEQYFGPGTRLTVT.

The chain couples TRBV5-8 to TRBJ2-3, with D unclear. Trimming took 4 bases from V and 3 from J, leaving 27 bases between them. The CDR3 runs 19 residues. Per the germline V gene, CDR1 is SGHTS and CDR2 is YDEGEE. This chain's CDR3 is CASSRIAPRRTQRTDTQYF. The CDR3 DNA is TGTGCCAGCAGCCGTATAGCCCCGAGAAGGACCCAGAGGACAGATACGCAGTATTTT.

The chain combines TRBV9 with TRBJ1-6, with a weak D call TRBD1 (6 bases). V was clipped by 4 bases and J by 7 bases, with 12 bases between them. The CDR3 contains 14 residues. Germline V gene sequence: CDR1 SGDLS, CDR2 YYNGEE. CDR3 nucleotide sequence: TGTGCCAGCAGCCCAGCAGGGGAAAATTCACCCCTCCACTTT. It codes for CASSPAGENSPLHF.

The J gene is TRBJ1-1, the V gene TRBV3-1 (or the pseudogene TRBV3-2); the D is unclear. Germline assignment: CDR1 LGHDT and CDR2 YNNKEL (reference sequence). V was shortened by 2 bases and J by 11 bases, with 6 bases between the two germline ends. The CDR3 is 10 amino acids. CDR3 protein: CASSQYWAFF. CDR3 DNA: TGTGCCAGCAGCCAATATTGGGCTTTCTTT.

The rearrangement joins TRBV19 to TRBJ1-2, with D unresolved. CDR3 size: 13 residues. Trimming took off 1 base at V and 4 bases at J, with 7 bases between the two ends. Germline V gene data show CDR1 as LNHDA and CDR2 as SQIVND (reference sequence). The CDR3 loop reads CASSIGDIYGYTF. In DNA, the CDR3 is TGTGCCAGTAGTATAGGGGATATCTATGGCTACACCTTC. Variable domain in full (rest from reference TRBV19 and TRBJ1-2): DGGITQSPKYLFRKEGQNVTLSCEQNLNHDAMYWYRQDPGQGLRLIYYSQIVNDFQKGDIAEGYSVSREKKESFPLTVTSAQKNPTAFYLCASSIGDIYGYTFGSGTRLTVV.

V is TRBV4-3 and J is TRBJ2-3; no clear D. V lost 1 base to trimming and J lost 6 bases, with 14 bases between them. Germline V gene lookup returns CDR1 LGHNA and CDR2 YSLEER. This CDR3 comprises 15 residues. CDR3 sequence: CASSQGPLSLDTQYF. CDR3 bases: TGCGCCAGCAGCCAAGGGCCCCTATCTCTGGATACGCAGTATTTT.

This clone has just a few counts. This chain connects TRBV5-1 to TRBJ1-2; the D gene is possibly TRBD1 (6 bases). V was pared by 0 bases and J by 7 bases, with 13 bases between. The CDR3 runs to 14 residues. Germline V gene lookup returns CDR1 SGHRS and CDR2 YFSETQ. CDR3 residues: CASSLDDRSLGYTF. The CDR3 coding sequence is TGCGCCAGCAGCTTGGACGACAGGAGTCTTGGCTACACCTTC.

CDR3 sequence: CATSRSKVDYGYTF. The CDR3 bases are TGTGCCACCAGCAGGTCCAAGGTGGACTATGGCTACACCTTC. The gene calls are TRBV15 and TRBJ1-2; D not certain. This CDR3 region has 14 residues. V was shortened by 3 bases and J by 3 bases, with 11 bases between the two germline ends. In germline, CDR1 is LNHNV, CDR2 YYDKDF (reference sequence). The complete variable domain, with remaining parts taken from reference TRBV15 and TRBJ1-2, reads DAMVIQNPRYQVTQFGKPVTLSCSQTLNHNVMYWYQQKSSQAPKLLFHYYDKDFNNEADTPDNFQSRRPNTSFCFLDIRSPGLGDTAMYLCATSRSKVDYGYTFGSGTRLTVV.

The chain joins TRBV4-1 to TRBJ2-5; tentatively, D is TRBD2 (6 bases). This CDR3 region has 14 residues. Deletions cut 5 bases from V and 5 bases from J, with 15 bases between. Germline V lookup: CDR1 MGHRA, CDR2 YSYEKL. CDR3 sequence reads: CASSERRGDETQYF. In DNA form, the CDR3 reads TGCGCCAGCAGCGAAAGGAGGGGAGACGAGACCCAGTACTTC.

This chain uses TRBV28 with TRBJ1-4; 7 bases map to TRBD1. V lost 6 bases to trimming and J lost 7 bases; unmatched junction nucleotides: 8. The CDR3 has 14 amino acids. CDR1 and CDR2 (germline): MDHEN, SYDVKM. The CDR3 DNA is TGTGCCAGCAGGACGACAGGGAACGGTGAAAAACTGTTTTTT. It yields the protein CASRTTGNGEKLFF. Filled out from reference TRBV28 and TRBJ1-4, the complete variable domain reads DVKVTQSSRYLVKRTGEKVFLECVQDMDHENMFWYRQDPGLGLRLIYFSYDVKMKEKGDIPEGYSVSREKKERFSLILESASTNQTSMYLCASRTTGNGEKLFFGSGTQLSVL.

The chain employs TRBV10-3 and TRBJ2-7; TRBD1 aligns across 9 bases. CDR3 length equals 13 residues. In germline, CDR1 is ENHRY, CDR2 SYGVKD. The junction had 7 bases not matched to a gene; V was cut back by 6 bases and J by 7 bases. CDR3 amino acids: CAISGDRAGEQYF. The CDR3 bases are TGTGCCATCAGCGGGGACAGGGCGGGTGAGCAGTACTTC.

The chain has TRBV28 and TRBJ2-7; D may be TRBD2 (5 bases). Germline V gives CDR1 MDHEN, CDR2 SYDVKM. CDR3 length: 13 amino acids. V lost 6 bases, J lost 2 bases, and 11 bases lay in between. CDR3 region: CASRDGLAYEQYF. Here the CDR3 DNA reads TGTGCCAGCAGGGATGGACTCGCCTACGAGCAGTACTTC.

The chain combines TRBV7-6 with TRBJ2-2, with TRBD2 as a possible D gene (6 bases). V was clipped by 5 bases and J by 0 bases, with 13 bases between them. Germline CDR1 reads SGHVS; CDR2 reads FNYEAQ. The CDR3 has 16 residues. The CDR3 bases are TGTGCCAGCAGCCGAGGTTGGGGGGCGAACACCGGGGAGCTGTTTTTT. Protein sequence: CASSRGWGANTGELFF. The full variable domain, with the rest looked up from reference TRBV7-6 and TRBJ2-2, is GAGVSQSPRYKVTKRGQDVALRCDPISGHVSLYWYRQALGQGPEFLTYFNYEAQQDKSGLPNDRFSAERPEGSISTLTIQRTEQRDSAMYRCASSRGWGANTGELFFGEGSRLTVL.

J is TRBJ2-3 and V is TRBV4-2; D may match TRBD1 or TRBD2 (6 bases each). Germline V gene lookup returns CDR1 LGHNA and CDR2 YNFKEQ. CDR3 length: 15 residues. With 5 bases removed from V and 6 bases from J, the gap between germline ends came to 18 bases. The CDR3 sequence is CASSSGATDADTQYF. In DNA, the CDR3 is TGTGCCAGCAGCTCGGGGGCCACCGACGCGGATACGCAGTATTTT.